Shown below are 14 T cell receptor beta chains from a single sample sequenced in a study of a mutant IDH1 vaccine in newly diagnosed glioma. The antigens for these receptors are not known. Assay used: immunoSEQ multiplex PCR; TCRdb lists only in-frame clones, some missing. Among tens of thousands of clones listed, more than 80% were seen once. Time point reported: week 47, end of study. Every vaccination contained 300 ug of the mutant IDH1 20-mer peptide and was paired with topical imiquimod. The sequenced sample was PBMCs, obtained from a glioma patient whose treatment included an IDH1 peptide vaccine. These receptors all come from a man aged 40-49 years with glioma.

This clone was seen a handful of times. The chain couples TRBV9 to TRBJ1-1, with 7 bases identical to TRBD1. V shed 3 bases and J 4 bases; nucleotides not matched to a gene: 12. This CDR3 contains 16 residues. Germline CDR1 SGDLS, CDR2 YYNGEE. The CDR3 DNA follows: TGTGCCAGCAGCGCAAGCCTCACAGGGGATATCACTGAAGCTTTCTTT. Protein: CASSASLTGDITEAFF.

The V call is TRBV4-1, the J call TRBJ2-3; D is uncertain. This CDR3 is 14 amino acids long. The V gene lost 3 bases and the J gene lost 0 bases, with 7 bases spanning the gap. Looked up from germline, CDR1 is MGHRA and CDR2 is YSYEKL. CDR3 bases: TGCGCCAGCAGCCACGTGGGTAGCACAGATACGCAGTATTTT. This encodes CASSHVGSTDTQYF.

This clone was seen once. The chain carries TRBV6-4 and TRBJ2-3, with no clear D. Germline CDR1 and CDR2: MRHNA and SNTAGT. This CDR3 spans 15 amino acids. Trimming stripped 0 bases from V and 2 bases from J, with 9 bases between. The CDR3 sequence: CASSDSTRHTDTQYF. The CDR3, as DNA: TGTGCCAGCAGTGACTCGACCAGACACACAGATACGCAGTATTTT.

The CDR3 DNA follows: TGTGCCAGCAGTGGACCGACGAGCTCTGGGGCCAACGTCCTGACTTTC. Its protein is CASSGPTSSGANVLTF. The rearrangement joins TRBV28 to TRBJ2-6; D unresolved. The germline V gene has CDR1 MDHEN and CDR2 SYDVKM. The CDR3 is 16 residues long. With 5 bases removed from V and 0 bases from J, the gap between germline ends came to 11 bases.

The J gene is TRBJ2-5, the V gene TRBV29-1, with D tentatively TRBD1 or TRBD2 (5 bases each). V lost 7 bases to trimming and J lost 11 bases, with 20 bases between them. CDR1 SQVTM and CDR2 ANQGSEA come from the germline V gene. The CDR3 contains 12 residues. CDR3 protein: CSAGQKMGEQYF. CDR3 bases: TGCAGCGCGGGTCAAAAAATGGGGGAGCAGTACTTC. The variable domain in full, with the rest retrieved from reference TRBV29-1 and TRBJ2-5, is SAVISQKPSRDICQRGTSLTIQCQVDSQVTMMFWYRQQPGQSLTLIATANQGSEATYESGFVIDKFPISRPNLTFSTLTVSNMSPEDSSIYLCSAGQKMGEQYFGPGTRLLVL.

This clone showed up just a few times. The V call is TRBV7-9, the J call TRBJ2-7; 12 bases match TRBD1. This CDR3 spans 15 amino acids. The germline V gene has CDR1 SEHNR and CDR2 FQNEAQ (reference sequence). Unmatched junction bases numbered 8, after V lost 4 bases and J lost 7 bases. The CDR3 nucleotides are TGTGCCAGCAGCTACCCGGGACAGGGGGCAGCTGAGCAGTACTTC. Amino acid sequence: CASSYPGQGAAEQYF.

This chain links TRBV28 with TRBJ2-1; D ambiguous. V was shortened by 5 bases and J by 4 bases, with 6 bases between the two germline ends. The germline gives CDR1 MDHEN, CDR2 SYDVKM. This CDR3 comprises 12 residues. The CDR3 loop is CASSRRYNEQFF. The CDR3 region has the DNA TGTGCCAGCAGTCGAAGATACAATGAGCAGTTCTTC. Supplemented by reference TRBV28 and TRBJ2-1, the full variable domain reads DVKVTQSSRYLVKRTGEKVFLECVQDMDHENMFWYRQDPGLGLRLIYFSYDVKMKEKGDIPEGYSVSREKKERFSLILESASTNQTSMYLCASSRRYNEQFFGPGTRLTVL.

This clone appeared a few times. The chain combines TRBV7-9 with TRBJ1-1; TRBD1 matches 8 bases. CDR1 is SEHNR and CDR2 is FQNEAQ in the germline V gene (reference sequence). Germline trimming cut 5 bases from V and 0 bases from J; bases unmatched to any gene: 2. There are 14 residues in the CDR3. The CDR3 reads CASSATGVNTEAFF. CDR3 in DNA: TGTGCCAGCAGCGCGACAGGGGTGAACACTGAAGCTTTCTTT.

The rearrangement links TRBV23-1 to TRBJ2-3; TRBD1 matches 12 bases. TRBV23-1 carries the ORF label, with uncertain function. This CDR3 has 17 residues. Losses at the gene ends were 6 bases for V and 3 bases for J; bases not matched to a gene: 10. The CDR3 region has the DNA TGCGCCAGCAGGGGACAGGGGGCCCTGTTTCGGACAGATACGCAGTATTTT. Amino acid sequence: CASRGQGALFRTDTQYF.

This chain links TRBV27 with TRBJ2-2; 16 bases are shared with TRBD2. CDR1 is MNHEY and CDR2 is SMNVEV in the germline V gene (reference sequence). CDR3 length: 16 residues. V dropped 8 bases and J dropped 5; count of bases not matched to a gene: 5. The DNA for the CDR3 is TGTGCCAGCCGGGGACTAGCGGGAGGGAGGACCGGGGAGCTGTTTTTT. Protein sequence: CASRGLAGGRTGELFF.

The J gene is TRBJ1-6, the V gene TRBV30; D perhaps matches TRBD1 (6 bases). V was shortened by 2 bases and J by 9 bases, with 11 bases between the two germline ends. Germline CDR1 and CDR2: GTSNPN and SVGIG (reference sequence). This CDR3 is built from 13 residues. The CDR3 coding sequence is TGTGCCTGGAGTCTAAACAGGGTTTCACCCCTCCACTTT. This sequence encodes CAWSLNRVSPLHF.

This clone was seen a few times. V and J are TRBV30 and TRBJ1-5; the D is unclear. The CDR3 length is 13 residues. Germline lookup yields CDR1 GTSNPN and CDR2 SVGIG (reference sequence). Deletions cut 1 base from V and 7 bases from J, with 11 bases between. The CDR3 DNA follows: TGTGCCTGGAGTGCCGGCCTCCTCCAGCCCCAGCATTTT. Residues: CAWSAGLLQPQHF.

The V call is TRBV5-5, the J call TRBJ1-1, with D unclear. The germline V gene has CDR1 SGHKS and CDR2 YYEKEE (reference sequence). V was cut by 1 base and J by 0 bases, with 7 bases left in between. This CDR3 spans 14 amino acids. The CDR3 protein is CASSLSPMNTEAFF. The CDR3 DNA reads TGTGCCAGCAGCTTGAGCCCCATGAACACTGAAGCTTTCTTT.

Notes on this clone: One end of the junction varies from germline; a read error may be responsible. The chain combines TRBV2 with TRBJ2-7; TRBD2 matches at 10 bases. The CDR3 length is 11 residues. Germline V lookup: CDR1 SNHLY, CDR2 FYNNEI. CDR3 DNA: TGTGCCAGCAGGGAAGACGAGCGGGAGGGTTTC. This gives the protein CASREDEREGF.